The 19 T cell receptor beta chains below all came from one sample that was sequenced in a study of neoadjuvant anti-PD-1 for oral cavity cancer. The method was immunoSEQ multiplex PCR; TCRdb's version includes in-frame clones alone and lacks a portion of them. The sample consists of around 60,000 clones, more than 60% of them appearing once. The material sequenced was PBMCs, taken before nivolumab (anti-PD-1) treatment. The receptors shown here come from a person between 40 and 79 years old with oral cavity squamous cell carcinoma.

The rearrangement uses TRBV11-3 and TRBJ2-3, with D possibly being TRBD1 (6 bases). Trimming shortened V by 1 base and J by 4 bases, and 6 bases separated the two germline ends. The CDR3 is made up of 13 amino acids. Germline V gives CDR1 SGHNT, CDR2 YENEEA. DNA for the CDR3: TGTGCCAGCAGCTTAGCAGGGGCAGATACGCAGTATTTT. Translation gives CASSLAGADTQYF.

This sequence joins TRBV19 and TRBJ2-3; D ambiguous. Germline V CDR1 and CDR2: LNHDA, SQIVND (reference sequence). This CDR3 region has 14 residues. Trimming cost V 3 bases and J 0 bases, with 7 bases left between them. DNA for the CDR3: TGTGCCAGTAGTATCAGGTCTAGCACAGATACGCAGTATTTT. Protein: CASSIRSSTDTQYF.

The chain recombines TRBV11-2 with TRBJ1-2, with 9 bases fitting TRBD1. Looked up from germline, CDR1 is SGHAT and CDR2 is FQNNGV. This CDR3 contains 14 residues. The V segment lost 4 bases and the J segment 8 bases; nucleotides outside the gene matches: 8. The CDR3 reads CASSSTGTGKGYTF. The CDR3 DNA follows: TGTGCCAGCAGCTCAACCGGGACAGGGAAAGGCTACACCTTC.

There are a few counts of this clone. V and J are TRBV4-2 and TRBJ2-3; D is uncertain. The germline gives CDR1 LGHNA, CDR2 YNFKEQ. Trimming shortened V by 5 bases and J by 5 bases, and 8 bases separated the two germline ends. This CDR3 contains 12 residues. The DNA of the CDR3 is TGTGCCAGCAGCTCCCCCAAAGATACGCAGTATTTT. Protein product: CASSSPKDTQYF.

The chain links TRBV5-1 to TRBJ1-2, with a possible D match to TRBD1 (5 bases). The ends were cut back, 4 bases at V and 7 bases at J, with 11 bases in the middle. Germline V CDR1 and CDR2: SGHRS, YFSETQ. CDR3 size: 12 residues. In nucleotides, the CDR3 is TGCGCCAGCAGCGAGGGGCGGGGTGGCTACACCTTC. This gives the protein CASSEGRGGYTF.

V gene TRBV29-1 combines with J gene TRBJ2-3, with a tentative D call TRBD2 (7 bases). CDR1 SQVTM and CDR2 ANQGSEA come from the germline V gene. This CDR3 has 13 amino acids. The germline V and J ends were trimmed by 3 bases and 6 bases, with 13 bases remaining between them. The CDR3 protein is CSVEGGPGDTQYF. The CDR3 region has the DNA TGCAGCGTTGAGGGGGGGCCGGGGGATACGCAGTATTTT.

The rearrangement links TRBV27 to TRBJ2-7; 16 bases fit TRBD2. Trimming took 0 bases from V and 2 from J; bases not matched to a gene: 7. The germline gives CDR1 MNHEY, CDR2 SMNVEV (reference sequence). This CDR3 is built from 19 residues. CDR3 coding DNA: TGTGCCAGCAGTTTATCCCAGACCGGGACTAGCGGGAGGGCCTACGAGCAGTACTTC. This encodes CASSLSQTGTSGRAYEQYF.

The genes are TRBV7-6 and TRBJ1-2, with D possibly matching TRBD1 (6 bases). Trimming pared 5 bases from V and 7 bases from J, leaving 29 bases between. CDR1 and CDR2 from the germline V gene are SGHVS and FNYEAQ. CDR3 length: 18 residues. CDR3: CASSLLGGQVVLGRGYTF. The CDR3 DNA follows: TGTGCCAGCAGCCTCCTTGGGGGGCAGGTCGTGTTGGGCCGTGGCTACACCTTC. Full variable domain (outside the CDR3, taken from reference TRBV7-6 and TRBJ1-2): GAGVSQSPRYKVTKRGQDVALRCDPISGHVSLYWYRQALGQGPEFLTYFNYEAQQDKSGLPNDRFSAERPEGSISTLTIQRTEQRDSAMYRCASSLLGGQVVLGRGYTFGSGTRLTVV.

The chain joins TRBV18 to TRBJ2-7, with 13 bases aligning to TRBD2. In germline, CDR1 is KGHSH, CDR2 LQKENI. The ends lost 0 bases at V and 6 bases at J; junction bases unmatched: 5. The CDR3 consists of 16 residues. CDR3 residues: CASSPPGLAGTGEQYF. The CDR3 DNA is TGTGCCAGCTCACCACCGGGACTAGCGGGAACAGGCGAGCAGTACTTC. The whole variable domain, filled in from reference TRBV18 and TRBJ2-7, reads NAGVMQNPRHLVRRRGQEARLRCSPMKGHSHVYWYRQLPEEGLKFMVYLQKENIIDESGMPKERFSAEFPKEGPSILRIQQVVRGDSAAYFCASSPPGLAGTGEQYFGPGTRLTVT.

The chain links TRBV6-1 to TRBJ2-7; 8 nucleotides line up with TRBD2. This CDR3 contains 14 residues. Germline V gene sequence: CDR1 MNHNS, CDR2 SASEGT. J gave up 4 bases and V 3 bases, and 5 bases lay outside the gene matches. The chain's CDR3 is CASSDGGGAYEQYF. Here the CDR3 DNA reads TGTGCCAGCAGTGACGGGGGGGGCGCGTACGAGCAGTACTTC.

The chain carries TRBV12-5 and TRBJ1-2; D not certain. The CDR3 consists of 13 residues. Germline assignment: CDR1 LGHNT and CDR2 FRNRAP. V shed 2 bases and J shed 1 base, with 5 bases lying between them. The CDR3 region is CASGLSSNYGYTF. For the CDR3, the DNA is TGTGCTAGTGGTTTGAGCAGTAACTATGGCTACACCTTC. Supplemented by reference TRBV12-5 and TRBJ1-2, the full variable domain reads DARVTQTPRHKVTEMGQEVTMRCQPILGHNTVFWYRQTMMQGLELLAYFRNRAPLDDSGMPKDRFSAEMPDATLATLKIQPSEPRDSAVYFCASGLSSNYGYTFGSGTRLTVV.

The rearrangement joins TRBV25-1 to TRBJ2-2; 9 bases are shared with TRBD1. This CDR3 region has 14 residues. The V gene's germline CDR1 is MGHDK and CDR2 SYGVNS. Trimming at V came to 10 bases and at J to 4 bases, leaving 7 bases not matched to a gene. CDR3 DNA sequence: TGTGCCACCGGACAGGGGACCATCACCGGGGAGCTGTTTTTT. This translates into CATGQGTITGELFF.

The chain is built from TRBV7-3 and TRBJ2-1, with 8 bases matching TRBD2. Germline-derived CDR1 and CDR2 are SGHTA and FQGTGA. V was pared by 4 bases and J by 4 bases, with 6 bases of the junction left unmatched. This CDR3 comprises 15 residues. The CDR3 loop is CASSSLTGGYNEQFF. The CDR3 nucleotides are TGTGCCAGCAGCTCCCTAACGGGAGGGTACAATGAGCAGTTCTTC.

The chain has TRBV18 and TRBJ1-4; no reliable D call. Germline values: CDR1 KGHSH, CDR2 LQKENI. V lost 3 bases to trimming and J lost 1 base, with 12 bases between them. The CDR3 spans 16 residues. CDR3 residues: CASSPRHPETNEKLFF. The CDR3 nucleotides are TGTGCCAGCTCACCGAGACACCCAGAAACTAATGAAAAACTGTTTTTT.

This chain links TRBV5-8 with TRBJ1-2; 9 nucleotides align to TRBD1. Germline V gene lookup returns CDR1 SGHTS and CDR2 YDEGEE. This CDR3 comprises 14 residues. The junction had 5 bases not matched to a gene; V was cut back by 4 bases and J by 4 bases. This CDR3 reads CASSRDRAGYGYTF. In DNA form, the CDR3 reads TGTGCCAGCAGCCGGGACAGGGCGGGCTATGGCTACACCTTC.

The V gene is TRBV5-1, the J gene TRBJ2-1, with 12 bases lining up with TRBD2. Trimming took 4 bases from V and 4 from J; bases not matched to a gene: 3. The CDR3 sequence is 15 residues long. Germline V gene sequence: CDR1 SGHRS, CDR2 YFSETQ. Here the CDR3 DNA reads TGCGCCAGCAGCGGGGGACTAGCGGGTTACAATGAGCAGTTCTTC. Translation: CASSGGLAGYNEQFF.

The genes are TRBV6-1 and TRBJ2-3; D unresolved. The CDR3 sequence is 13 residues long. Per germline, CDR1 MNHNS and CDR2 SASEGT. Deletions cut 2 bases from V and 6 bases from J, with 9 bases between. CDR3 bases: TGTGCCAGCAGTGAAAATAGCTTGGATACGCAGTATTTT. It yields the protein CASSENSLDTQYF.

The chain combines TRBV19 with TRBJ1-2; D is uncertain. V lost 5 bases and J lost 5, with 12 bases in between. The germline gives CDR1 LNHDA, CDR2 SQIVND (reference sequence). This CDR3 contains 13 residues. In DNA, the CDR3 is TGTGCCAGTAGTCATGGCAGGTTGTATGGCTACACCTTC. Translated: CASSHGRLYGYTF.

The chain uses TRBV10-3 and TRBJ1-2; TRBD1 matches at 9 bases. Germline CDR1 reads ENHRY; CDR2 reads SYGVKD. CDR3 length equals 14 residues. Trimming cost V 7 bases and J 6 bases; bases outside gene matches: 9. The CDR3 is CAIKGGQGINGYTF. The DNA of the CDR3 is TGTGCCATCAAAGGCGGACAGGGGATTAATGGCTACACCTTC.